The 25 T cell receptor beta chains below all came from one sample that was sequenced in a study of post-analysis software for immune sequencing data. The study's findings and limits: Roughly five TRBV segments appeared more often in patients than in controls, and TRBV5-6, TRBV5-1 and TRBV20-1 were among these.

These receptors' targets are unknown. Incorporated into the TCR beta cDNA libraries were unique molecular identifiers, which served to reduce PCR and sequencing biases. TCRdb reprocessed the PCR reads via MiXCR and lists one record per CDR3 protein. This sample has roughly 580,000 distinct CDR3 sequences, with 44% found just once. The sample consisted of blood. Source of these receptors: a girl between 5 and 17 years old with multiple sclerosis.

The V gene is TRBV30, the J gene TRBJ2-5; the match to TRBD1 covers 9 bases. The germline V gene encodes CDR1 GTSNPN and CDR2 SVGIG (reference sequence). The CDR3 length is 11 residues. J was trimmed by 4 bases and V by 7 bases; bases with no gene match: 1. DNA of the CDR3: TGTGCCTCACAGGGGGCAGAGACCCAGTACTTC. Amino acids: CASQGAETQYF.

The CDR3 nucleotides read TGCGCCAGCAGCCCTACAACAACCCGGGACTTGGTTAGCAATCAGCCCCAGCATTTT. Protein sequence: CASSPTTTRDLVSNQPQHF. The V call is TRBV4-1, the J call TRBJ1-5; TRBD1 is a possible D gene (5 bases). V lost 4 bases, J lost 0 bases, and 22 bases lay in between. The CDR3 is 19 residues long. From germline, CDR1 is MGHRA and CDR2 YSYEKL.

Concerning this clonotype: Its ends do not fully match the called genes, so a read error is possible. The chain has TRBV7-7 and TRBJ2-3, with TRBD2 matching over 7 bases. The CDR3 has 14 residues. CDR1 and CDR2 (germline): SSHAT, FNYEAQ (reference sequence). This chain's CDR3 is CASSSGIAGDTQYF. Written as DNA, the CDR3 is TGTGCTAGCAGTTCAGGAATAGCGGGAGATACGCAGTATTTT. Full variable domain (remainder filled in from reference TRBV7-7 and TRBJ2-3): GAGVSQSPRYKVTKRGQDVTLRCDPISSHATLYWYQQALGQGPEFLTYFNYEAQPDKSGLPSDRFSAERPEGSISTLTIQRTEQRDSAMYRCASSSGIAGDTQYFGPGTRLTVL.

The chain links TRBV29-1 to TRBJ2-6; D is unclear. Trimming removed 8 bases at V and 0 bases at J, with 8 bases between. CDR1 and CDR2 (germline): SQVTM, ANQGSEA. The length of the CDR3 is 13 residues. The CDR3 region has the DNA TGCAGCATTGGATTCTCTGGGGCCAACGTCCTGACTTTC. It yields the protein CSIGFSGANVLTF.

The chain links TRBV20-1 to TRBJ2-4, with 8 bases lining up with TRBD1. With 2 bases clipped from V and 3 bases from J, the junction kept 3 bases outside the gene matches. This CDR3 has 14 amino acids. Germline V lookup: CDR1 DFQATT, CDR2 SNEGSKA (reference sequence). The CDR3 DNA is TGCAGTGCTAGACAAGGGACAGGCAAAAACATTCAGTACTTC. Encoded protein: CSARQGTGKNIQYF.

CDR3 loop: CASSNPGQTYEQYF. CDR3 bases: TGCGCCAGCAGTAACCCGGGACAGACGTACGAGCAGTACTTC. This chain links TRBV5-1 with TRBJ2-7; 7 nucleotides line up with TRBD1. This CDR3 spans 14 amino acids. Trimming cost V 5 bases and J 4 bases; bases outside gene matches: 9. CDR1 and CDR2 from the germline V gene are SGHRS and YFSETQ.

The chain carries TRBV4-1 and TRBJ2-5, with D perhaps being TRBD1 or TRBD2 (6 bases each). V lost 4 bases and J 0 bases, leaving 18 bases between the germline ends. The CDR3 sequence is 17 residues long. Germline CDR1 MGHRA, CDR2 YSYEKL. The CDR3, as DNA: TGCGCCAGCAGCCTAAGAGCGTGGGGGGCGGACCAAGAGACCCAGTACTTC. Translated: CASSLRAWGADQETQYF.

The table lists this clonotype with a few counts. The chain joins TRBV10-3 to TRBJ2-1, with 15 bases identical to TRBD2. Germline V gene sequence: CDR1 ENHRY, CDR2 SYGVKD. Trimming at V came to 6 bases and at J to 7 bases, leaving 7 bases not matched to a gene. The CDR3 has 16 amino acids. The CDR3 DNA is TGTGCCATCAGCAGCAGGACTAGCGGGGGGGGAAATGAGCAGTTCTTC. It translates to CAISSRTSGGGNEQFF.

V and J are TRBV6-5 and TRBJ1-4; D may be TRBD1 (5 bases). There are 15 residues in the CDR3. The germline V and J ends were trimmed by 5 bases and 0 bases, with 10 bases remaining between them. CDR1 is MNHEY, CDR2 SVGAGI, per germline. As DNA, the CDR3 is TGTGCCAGCAGTCGACAGCCTACAACTAATGAAAAACTGTTTTTT. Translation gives CASSRQPTTNEKLFF.

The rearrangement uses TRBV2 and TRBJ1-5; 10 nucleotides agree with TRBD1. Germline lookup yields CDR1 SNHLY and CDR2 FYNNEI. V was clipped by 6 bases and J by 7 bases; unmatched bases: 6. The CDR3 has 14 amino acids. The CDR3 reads CASRWTGGDQPQHF. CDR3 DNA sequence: TGTGCCAGCAGGTGGACAGGGGGGGACCAGCCCCAGCATTTT.

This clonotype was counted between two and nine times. The DNA of the CDR3 is TGCGCCAGCAGCTTGGGGGGGACTAGCGGGAGTTTGTCCGAGCAGTACTTC. Its protein product is CASSLGGTSGSLSEQYF. V gene TRBV5-1 combines with J gene TRBJ2-7, with 14 bases that match TRBD2. The CDR3 has 17 amino acids. In germline, CDR1 is SGHRS, CDR2 YFSETQ. V lost 0 bases and J lost 6; bases outside the gene matches: 8.

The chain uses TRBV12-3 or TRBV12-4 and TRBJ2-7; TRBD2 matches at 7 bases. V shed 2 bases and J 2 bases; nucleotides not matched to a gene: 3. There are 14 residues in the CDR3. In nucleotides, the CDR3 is TGTGCCAGCAGTTTAAACGGGAGGACCTACGAGCAGTACTTC. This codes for CASSLNGRTYEQYF.

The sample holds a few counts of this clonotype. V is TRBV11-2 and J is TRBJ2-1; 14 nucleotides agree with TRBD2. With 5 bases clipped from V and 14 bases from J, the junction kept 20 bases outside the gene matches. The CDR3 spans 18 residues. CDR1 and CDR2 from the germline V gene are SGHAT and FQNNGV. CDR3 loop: CASSRGGSGTSGRAAEFF. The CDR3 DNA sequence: TGTGCCAGCAGCCGCGGGGGGTCAGGGACTAGCGGGAGAGCTGCGGAGTTCTTC.

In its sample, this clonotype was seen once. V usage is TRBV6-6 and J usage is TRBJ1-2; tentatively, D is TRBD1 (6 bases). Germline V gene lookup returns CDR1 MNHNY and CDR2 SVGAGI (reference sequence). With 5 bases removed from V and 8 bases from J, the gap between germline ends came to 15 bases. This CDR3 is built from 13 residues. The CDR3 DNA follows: TGTGCCAGCAGTCCGGGACAACTAGGAGGCTACACCTTC. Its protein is CASSPGQLGGYTF.

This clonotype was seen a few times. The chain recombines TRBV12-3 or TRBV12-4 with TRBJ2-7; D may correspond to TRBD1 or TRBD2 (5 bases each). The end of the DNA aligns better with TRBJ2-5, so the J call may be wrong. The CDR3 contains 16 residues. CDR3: CASSFTRGPLKQTQYF. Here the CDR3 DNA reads TGTGCCAGCAGCTTCACCCGGGGCCCCCTAAAGCAGACCCAGTACTTC.

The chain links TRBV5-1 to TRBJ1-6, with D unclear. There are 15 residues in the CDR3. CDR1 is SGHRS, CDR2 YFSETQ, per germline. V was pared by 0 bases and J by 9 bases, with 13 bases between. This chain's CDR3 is CASSLAGGQGSPLHF. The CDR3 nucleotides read TGCGCCAGCAGCTTGGCCGGCGGCCAAGGTTCACCCCTCCACTTT.

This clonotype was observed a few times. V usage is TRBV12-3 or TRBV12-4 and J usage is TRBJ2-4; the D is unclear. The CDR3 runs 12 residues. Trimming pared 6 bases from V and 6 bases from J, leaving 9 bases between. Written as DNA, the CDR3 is TGTGCCAGCAGCCCCAGTGGAAACATTCAGTACTTC. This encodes CASSPSGNIQYF.

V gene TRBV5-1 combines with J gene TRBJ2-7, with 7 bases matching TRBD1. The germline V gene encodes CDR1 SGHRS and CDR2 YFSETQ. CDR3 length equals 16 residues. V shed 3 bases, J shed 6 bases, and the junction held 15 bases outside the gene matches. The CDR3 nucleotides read TGCGCCAGCAGCTCTATACCTGACAGGGTTAGGACCGAGCAGTACTTC. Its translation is CASSSIPDRVRTEQYF.

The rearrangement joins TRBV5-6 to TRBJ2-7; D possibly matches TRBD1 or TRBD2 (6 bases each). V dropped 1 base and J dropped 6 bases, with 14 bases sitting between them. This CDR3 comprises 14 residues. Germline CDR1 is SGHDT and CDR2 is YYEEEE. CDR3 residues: CASSLPGGEGEQYF. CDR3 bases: TGTGCCAGCAGCTTGCCCGGGGGCGAAGGCGAGCAGTACTTC.

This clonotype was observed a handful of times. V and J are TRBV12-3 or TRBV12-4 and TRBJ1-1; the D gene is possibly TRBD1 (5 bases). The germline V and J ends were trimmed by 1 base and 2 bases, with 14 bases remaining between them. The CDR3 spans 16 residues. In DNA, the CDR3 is TGTGCCAGCAGTTTAGAGTGGGGGTCGGGAAACACTGAAGCTTTCTTT. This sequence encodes CASSLEWGSGNTEAFF.

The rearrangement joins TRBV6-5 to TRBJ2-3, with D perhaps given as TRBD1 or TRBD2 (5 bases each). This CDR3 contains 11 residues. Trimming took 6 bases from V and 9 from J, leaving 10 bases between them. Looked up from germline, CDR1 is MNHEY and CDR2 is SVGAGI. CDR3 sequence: CASSWDRTQYF. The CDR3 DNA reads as TGTGCCAGCAGCTGGGACCGAACGCAGTATTTT.

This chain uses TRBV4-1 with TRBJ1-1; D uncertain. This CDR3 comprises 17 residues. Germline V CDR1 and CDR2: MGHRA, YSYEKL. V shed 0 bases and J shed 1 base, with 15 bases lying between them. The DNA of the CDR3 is TGCGCCAGCAGCCAAGATGGGCCGGGCCGGGGGAACACTGAAGCTTTCTTT. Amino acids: CASSQDGPGRGNTEAFF.

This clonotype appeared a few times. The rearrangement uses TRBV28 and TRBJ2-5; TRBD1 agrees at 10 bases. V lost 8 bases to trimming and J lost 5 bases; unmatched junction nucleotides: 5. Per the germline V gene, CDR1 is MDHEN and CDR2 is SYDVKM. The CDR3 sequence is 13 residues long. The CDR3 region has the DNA TGTGCCAGCGCCGGGACAGGGGTGGAGACCCAGTACTTC. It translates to CASAGTGVETQYF.

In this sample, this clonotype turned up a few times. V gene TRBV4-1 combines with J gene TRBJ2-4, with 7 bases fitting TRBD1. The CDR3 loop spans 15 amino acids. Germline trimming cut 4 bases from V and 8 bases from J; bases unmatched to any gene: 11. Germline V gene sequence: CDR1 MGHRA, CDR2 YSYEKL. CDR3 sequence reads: CASSPSTGRADIQYF. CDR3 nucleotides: TGCGCCAGCAGCCCCTCGACAGGGCGAGCGGACATTCAGTACTTC.

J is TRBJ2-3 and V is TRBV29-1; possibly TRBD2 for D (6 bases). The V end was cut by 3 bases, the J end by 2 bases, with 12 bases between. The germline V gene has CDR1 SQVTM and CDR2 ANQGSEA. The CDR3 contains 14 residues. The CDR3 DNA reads TGCAGCGTTGAGGGGCAGGGACTCACAGATACGCAGTATTTT. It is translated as CSVEGQGLTDTQYF.